This entry lists 16 T cell receptor beta chains sequenced from one sample in a study of cytomegalovirus exposure and HLA in healthy donors. PCR amplification relied on 60 Vbeta primers (plus 13 Jbeta primers). Using immunoSEQ multiplex PCR, the repertoire was profiled, and TCRdb retains in-frame clones only, with some absent. The table has under 250,000 clones, roughly 84% seen once; the top ten hold 1.3%. The sample consisted of PBMCs. Every receptor here comes from a human donor in good health.

This clone appeared a few times. This chain uses TRBV11-1 with TRBJ2-5; 7 bases agree with TRBD1. After removal of 6 bases from V and 9 bases from J, the junction contained 7 bases not matched to a gene. Per germline, CDR1 SGHAT and CDR2 FQDESV (reference sequence). The CDR3 is 12 residues long. CDR3: CASSQQGTAQYF. In nucleotides, the CDR3 is TGTGCCAGCAGTCAACAGGGGACGGCCCAGTACTTC.

CDR3 DNA sequence: TGTGCCAGTAGTCCTCGCGGGAGGGCCTACGAGCAGTACTTC. It yields the protein CASSPRGRAYEQYF. The chain joins TRBV19 to TRBJ2-7; 9 nucleotides align to TRBD2. V trimming: 5 bases; J trimming: 2 bases; junction bases outside the gene matches: 4. The germline V gene has CDR1 LNHDA and CDR2 SQIVND (reference sequence). This CDR3 has 14 residues.

This clone was seen just once. V and J are TRBV7-2 and TRBJ2-3, with D unclear. This CDR3 contains 14 residues. V was trimmed by 4 bases and J by 8 bases, leaving 16 bases between them. Germline-derived CDR1 and CDR2 are SGHTA and FQGNSA. CDR3 nucleotide sequence: TGTGCCAGCAGCTCTCCCCCTACGTCGGGTACGCAGTATTTT. This codes for CASSSPPTSGTQYF.

This clone was seen a few times. The chain is built from TRBV7-3 and TRBJ2-2; D may be TRBD1 (5 bases). The V end lost 4 bases, the J end lost 4 bases, and 7 bases lay between the germline ends. Per germline, CDR1 SGHTA and CDR2 FQGTGA. This CDR3 is built from 13 residues. The chain's CDR3 is CASSSQATGELFF. CDR3 in DNA: TGTGCCAGCAGCTCACAGGCCACCGGGGAGCTGTTTTTT.

The rearrangement uses TRBV25-1 and TRBJ2-1; 7 bases fit TRBD1. V gave up 3 bases and J gave up 4 bases; unmatched junction bases: 6. Germline V CDR1 and CDR2: MGHDK, SYGVNS. This CDR3 region has 15 residues. CDR3: CASSEYRGEYNEQFF. Written as DNA, the CDR3 is TGTGCCAGCAGTGAGTACAGGGGAGAGTACAATGAGCAGTTCTTC. Together with reference TRBV25-1 and TRBJ2-1, the CDR3 gives the full variable domain: EADIYQTPRYLVIGTGKKITLECSQTMGHDKMYWYQQDPGMELHLIHYSYGVNSTEKGDLSSESTVSRIRTEHFPLTLESARPSHTSQYLCASSEYRGEYNEQFFGPGTRLTVL.

The rearrangement uses TRBV28 and TRBJ1-2, with 11 bases fitting TRBD1. The CDR3 covers 13 residues. V was clipped by 6 bases and J by 4 bases; unmatched bases: 1. Germline loops: CDR1 MDHEN, CDR2 SYDVKM. This CDR3 reads CASRGQGVYGYTF. The CDR3 DNA reads as TGTGCCAGCAGGGGACAGGGGGTCTATGGCTACACCTTC.

The chain joins TRBV6-5 to TRBJ2-7; 14 bases are a match to TRBD2. Germline trimming cut 6 bases from V and 6 bases from J; bases unmatched to any gene: 7. Germline V gene data show CDR1 as MNHEY and CDR2 as SVGAGI. This CDR3 contains 15 residues. The CDR3 DNA sequence: TGTGCCAGCAGAATGCCGGGACTAGCGGGGGTCGAGCAGTACTTC. Amino acid sequence: CASRMPGLAGVEQYF.

This chain connects TRBV20-1 to TRBJ2-7, with no clear D. The CDR3 is 11 amino acids. Germline-derived CDR1 and CDR2 are DFQATT and SNEGSKA (reference sequence). Trimming left V 5 bases short and J 2 bases short, with 7 bases between. CDR3 bases: TGCAGTGCTCTACTGGCCTACGAGCAGTACTTC. It yields the protein CSALLAYEQYF.

The chain is built from TRBV7-9 and TRBJ2-2; the D gene is possibly TRBD2 (6 bases). The V gene's germline CDR1 is SEHNR and CDR2 FQNEAQ (reference sequence). Deletions cut 4 bases from V and 3 bases from J, with 12 bases between. The length of the CDR3 is 15 residues. DNA of the CDR3: TGTGCCAGCAGCTACGGGGGATTAGACACCGGGGAGCTGTTTTTT. Translating gives CASSYGGLDTGELFF.

The chain carries TRBV5-1 and TRBJ2-5; D ambiguous. With the DNA end fitting TRBJ2-7 better, the J assignment may be wrong. CDR3 length: 15 amino acids. The germline gives CDR1 SGHRS, CDR2 YFSETQ. CDR3 DNA sequence: TGCGCCAGCAGCTCAACCTTAGCACCGACCTACGAGCAGTACTTC. Its protein is CASSSTLAPTYEQYF.

V usage is TRBV4-1 and J usage is TRBJ2-1; D gene uncertain. V was cut by 0 bases and J by 0 bases, with 12 bases left in between. Germline CDR1 is MGHRA and CDR2 is YSYEKL. The CDR3 length is 17 residues. CDR3 region: CASSQDPGLDSYNEQFF. The CDR3 DNA follows: TGCGCCAGCAGCCAAGATCCTGGCCTAGACTCCTACAATGAGCAGTTCTTC.

The J gene is TRBJ2-7, the V gene TRBV7-9; D is undetermined. The V gene's germline CDR1 is SEHNR and CDR2 FQNEAQ (reference sequence). This CDR3 region has 14 residues. V lost 5 bases and J lost 5, with 16 bases in between. The CDR3 here is CASSRGGLYDEQYF. CDR3 DNA: TGTGCCAGCAGCCGAGGTGGCCTGTACGACGAGCAGTACTTC. Together with reference TRBV7-9 and TRBJ2-7, the CDR3 gives the full variable domain: DTGVSQNPRHKITKRGQNVTFRCDPISEHNRLYWYRQTLGQGPEFLTYFQNEAQLEKSRLLSDRFSAERPKGSFSTLEIQRTEQGDSAMYLCASSRGGLYDEQYFGPGTRLTVT.

The V call is TRBV19, the J call TRBJ2-6; 13 bases are a match to TRBD2. Germline V gene data show CDR1 as LNHDA and CDR2 as SQIVND (reference sequence). Trimming removed 6 bases from V and 1 base from J; junction bases left unmatched: 6. The CDR3 sequence is 18 residues long. This CDR3 reads CASSPGLAGPSGANVLTF. The CDR3 DNA is TGTGCCAGTAGCCCGGGACTAGCGGGACCTTCTGGGGCCAACGTCCTGACTTTC.

This sequence joins TRBV28 and TRBJ2-1, with 7 bases fitting TRBD2. Germline CDR1 MDHEN, CDR2 SYDVKM. With V trimmed by 6 bases and J by 14 bases, 10 bases remained unmatched. The CDR3 covers 12 residues. The CDR3 sequence is CASRPLGGGEFF. The CDR3 nucleotides read TGTGCCAGCAGGCCCCTGGGGGGGGGAGAGTTCTTC.

The chain has TRBV5-4 and TRBJ1-2, with 8 bases identical to TRBD1. CDR1 and CDR2 from the germline V gene are SGHNT and YYREEE (reference sequence). The CDR3 has 15 amino acids. V gave up 0 bases and J gave up 4 bases; unmatched junction bases: 5. The CDR3 coding sequence is TGTGCCAGCAGCTTGGACCAGGGGGCTGTCTATGGCTACACCTTC. Protein sequence: CASSLDQGAVYGYTF.

This clone appeared a few times. V and J are TRBV29-1 and TRBJ2-1; no definite D call. The germline V gene has CDR1 SQVTM and CDR2 ANQGSEA. The CDR3 sequence is 12 residues long. V was trimmed by 6 bases and J by 0 bases, leaving 6 bases between them. The CDR3 spells CSVGYSYNEQFF. The CDR3 DNA follows: TGCAGCGTGGGCTACTCCTACAATGAGCAGTTCTTC.